The next 15 T cell receptor beta chains were all read from a single sample in a study of cytomegalovirus exposure and HLA in healthy donors. This PCR relied on a set of 60 Vbeta primers and 13 Jbeta primers. Generated by immunoSEQ multiplex PCR, the TCRdb table keeps only in-frame clones and is missing some. Among approximately 100,000 clones listed, 79% were seen once. Material: PBMCs. The receptor source for this set is a woman in her thirties or forties in good health and CMV-seronegative.

V gene TRBV19 combines with J gene TRBJ2-7; 8 bases agree with TRBD2. The junction had 10 bases not matched to a gene; V was cut back by 5 bases and J by 4 bases. The germline V gene has CDR1 LNHDA and CDR2 SQIVND (reference sequence). This CDR3 is 15 amino acids long. In nucleotides, the CDR3 is TGTGCCAGTAGTCCCCCGGGACTAGAGATTTACGAGCAGTACTTC. Its translation is CASSPPGLEIYEQYF.

This chain connects TRBV5-8 to TRBJ2-1; TRBD2 matches at 7 bases. The J segment lost 0 bases and the V segment lost 0 bases, leaving 3 bases of the junction unmatched. Germline CDR1 reads SGHTS; CDR2 reads YDEGEE. The CDR3 has 16 amino acids. This CDR3 reads CASSLAGGSSYNEQFF. In DNA form, the CDR3 reads TGTGCCAGCAGCTTGGCCGGCGGGAGCTCCTACAATGAGCAGTTCTTC. The whole variable domain, filled in from reference TRBV5-8 and TRBJ2-1, reads EAGVTQSPTHLIKTRGQQATLRCSPISGHTSVYWYQQALGLGLQFLLWYDEGEERNRGNFPPRFSGRQFPNYSSELNVNALELEDSALYLCASSLAGGSSYNEQFFGPGTRLTVL.

The rearrangement joins TRBV5-1 to TRBJ1-5, with D uncertain. This CDR3 spans 16 amino acids. CDR1 SGHRS and CDR2 YFSETQ come from the germline V gene. The V end lost 2 bases, the J end lost 0 bases, and 12 bases lay between the germline ends. The CDR3 region has the DNA TGCGCCAGCAGCTTACGTCCGGGATATAGCAATCAGCCCCAGCATTTT. Translated: CASSLRPGYSNQPQHF. Full variable domain (outside the CDR3, taken from reference TRBV5-1 and TRBJ1-5): KAGVTQTPRYLIKTRGQQVTLSCSPISGHRSVSWYQQTPGQGLQFLFEYFSETQRNKGNFPGRFSGRQFSNSRSEMNVSTLELGDSALYLCASSLRPGYSNQPQHFGDGTRLSIL.

The chain recombines TRBV20-1 with TRBJ2-1, with D possibly matching TRBD2 (5 bases). The CDR3 consists of 11 residues. Trimming pared 3 bases from V and 9 bases from J, leaving 9 bases between. Germline CDR1 is DFQATT and CDR2 is SNEGSKA (reference sequence). CDR3: CSASNGIEQFF. Written as DNA, the CDR3 is TGCAGTGCTAGCAACGGGATTGAGCAGTTCTTC.

V gene TRBV28 combines with J gene TRBJ2-7; the D is unclear. CDR3 length equals 11 residues. V was trimmed by 6 bases and J by 7 bases, leaving 10 bases between them. Per germline, CDR1 MDHEN and CDR2 SYDVKM. The CDR3 DNA is TGTGCCAGCAGGTCAGGTGGGGAGCAGTACTTC. This codes for CASRSGGEQYF.

This chain joins TRBV25-1 and TRBJ2-1; D remains ambiguous. V dropped 2 bases and J dropped 5 bases, with 10 bases sitting between them. The CDR3 has 14 residues. CDR1 and CDR2 from the germline V gene are MGHDK and SYGVNS. CDR3 nucleotide sequence: TGTGCCAGCAGTGAAAGTCAGGCTAACAATGAGCAGTTCTTC. This codes for CASSESQANNEQFF.

This clone came up once. The V and J genes are TRBV2 and TRBJ2-3, with D unclear. V lost 1 base to trimming and J lost 5 bases, with 4 bases between them. The germline V gene has CDR1 SNHLY and CDR2 FYNNEI. CDR3 length equals 12 residues. CDR3 amino acids: CASSEGGDTQYF. The DNA for the CDR3 is TGTGCCAGCAGTGAAGGCGGAGATACGCAGTATTTT.

This chain links TRBV11-2 with TRBJ1-2; D might be TRBD1 (5 bases). CDR1 and CDR2 (germline): SGHAT, FQNNGV. The CDR3 is made up of 11 amino acids. Deletions cut 11 bases from V and 7 bases from J, with 14 bases between. The CDR3 spells CAGEAGAGYTF. For the CDR3, the DNA is TGTGCCGGAGAAGCTGGGGCTGGCTACACCTTC.

This sequence joins TRBV4-2 and TRBJ2-7, with TRBD2 as a possible D gene (5 bases). V lost 4 bases and J lost 3, with 16 bases in between. The CDR3 is made up of 15 amino acids. Germline V gene data show CDR1 as LGHNA and CDR2 as YNFKEQ. CDR3 protein: CASSPSRTPLYEQYF. The CDR3 region has the DNA TGTGCCAGCAGCCCTTCACGGACTCCCCTCTACGAGCAGTACTTC.

The chain carries TRBV29-1 and TRBJ2-1, with TRBD1 identical over 10 bases. The length of the CDR3 is 14 residues. V lost 6 bases and J lost 7; bases outside the gene matches: 9. In germline, CDR1 is SQVTM, CDR2 ANQGSEA. For the CDR3, the DNA is TGCAGCGTGGAGACAGGGGGCGCGGGGAATGAGCAGTTCTTC. Protein sequence: CSVETGGAGNEQFF.

The rearrangement links TRBV2 to TRBJ1-1; TRBD1 aligns across 9 bases. The V gene's germline CDR1 is SNHLY and CDR2 FYNNEI. This CDR3 has 13 amino acids. V was clipped by 6 bases and J by 10 bases; unmatched bases: 9. CDR3 DNA: TGTGCCAGCAGATGGGAACAGGGGGCTGGAGCTTTCTTT. Protein sequence: CASRWEQGAGAFF.

The V call is TRBV27, the J call TRBJ2-3; 12 bases map to TRBD2. CDR1 and CDR2 (germline): MNHEY, SMNVEV (reference sequence). Unmatched junction bases numbered 7, after V lost 5 bases and J lost 4 bases. The CDR3 totals 16 residues. In DNA form, the CDR3 reads TGTGCCAGCAGTGCGACTAGCGGGAGTATGGCAGATACGCAGTATTTT. Protein sequence: CASSATSGSMADTQYF.

CDR3 sequence: CASSVDGGRSHEQYF. The CDR3 nucleotides are TGTGCCAGCAGCGTAGATGGCGGGAGATCCCACGAGCAGTACTTC. This chain uses TRBV9 with TRBJ2-7, with 7 bases fitting TRBD2. This CDR3 contains 15 residues. The V segment lost 0 bases and the J segment 5 bases; nucleotides outside the gene matches: 8. Germline lookup yields CDR1 SGDLS and CDR2 YYNGEE.

V usage is TRBV28 and J usage is TRBJ1-2; no reliable D call. Looked up from germline, CDR1 is MDHEN and CDR2 is SYDVKM. V was clipped by 2 bases and J by 1 base, with 5 bases between them. The CDR3 is 13 residues long. The CDR3 DNA sequence: TGTGCCAGCAGTTTAACAAATAACTATGGCTACACCTTC. Amino acid sequence: CASSLTNNYGYTF.

The genes are TRBV4-3 and TRBJ1-2; D ambiguous. Trimming removed 1 base at V and 8 bases at J, with 14 bases between. Per germline, CDR1 LGHNA and CDR2 YSLEER. The CDR3 is 14 residues long. CDR3 amino acids: CASSQGIQAKGYTF. As DNA, the CDR3 is TGCGCCAGCAGCCAAGGGATTCAGGCGAAGGGCTACACCTTC.